This entry lists 11 T cell receptor beta chains sequenced from one sample in a study of lymphopenia after photon versus proton radiotherapy. Produced via immunoSEQ multiplex PCR; TCRdb's table is partial and in-frame only. This sample has some 25,000 clones, with around four fifths found just once. The sample here was peripheral blood, taken from a patient treated with proton-based radiotherapy. The source of these receptors is a woman in her 70s with pancreatic cancer.

The chain is built from TRBV18 and TRBJ2-7; no reliable D call. Trimming shortened V by 5 bases and J by 0 bases, and 5 bases separated the two germline ends. CDR1 is KGHSH and CDR2 is LQKENI in the germline V gene. This CDR3 spans 12 amino acids. CDR3 nucleotides: TGTGCCAGCTCATCAAACTCCTACGAGCAGTACTTC. This codes for CASSSNSYEQYF.

The table lists this clone with a few counts. The gene calls are TRBV5-5 and TRBJ1-5, with a weak D call TRBD1 (5 bases). The germline V gene has CDR1 SGHKS and CDR2 YYEKEE (reference sequence). CDR3 length: 16 amino acids. Between the trimmed V and J ends, which lost 0 bases and 1 base, there was a span of 11 bases. In nucleotides, the CDR3 is TGTGCCAGCAGCTTGGTGGGGGATCCAAGCAATCAGCCCCAGCATTTT. Protein product: CASSLVGDPSNQPQHF.

The chain uses TRBV27 and TRBJ2-1, with TRBD2 matching 8 bases. Unmatched junction bases numbered 6, after V lost 3 bases and J lost 2 bases. Germline CDR1 and CDR2: MNHEY and SMNVEV (reference sequence). The CDR3 runs to 16 residues. The DNA for the CDR3 is TGTGCCAGCAGTTTCCTTAGCGGGATCCCCTACAATGAGCAGTTCTTC. It yields the protein CASSFLSGIPYNEQFF.

The rearrangement uses TRBV18 and TRBJ2-5, with D hard to call. Germline V gene lookup returns CDR1 KGHSH and CDR2 LQKENI. Trimming shortened V by 6 bases and J by 5 bases, and 7 bases separated the two germline ends. This CDR3 spans 11 amino acids. CDR3 protein: CASSQVETQYF. The CDR3 DNA is TGTGCCAGCTCCCAGGTCGAGACCCAGTACTTC.

This chain uses TRBV4-2 with TRBJ2-7, with D tentatively TRBD2 (7 bases). The CDR3 length is 13 residues. CDR1 and CDR2 from the germline V gene are LGHNA and YNFKEQ. Trimming cost V 4 bases and J 6 bases, with 13 bases left between them. The CDR3 coding sequence is TGTGCCAGCAGCCGTGGGGGGGCGCCCGAGCAGTACTTC. This sequence encodes CASSRGGAPEQYF.

The chain is built from TRBV19 and TRBJ2-1, with 14 bases lining up with TRBD2. With V trimmed by 5 bases and J by 5 bases, 14 bases remained unmatched. Germline V lookup: CDR1 LNHDA, CDR2 SQIVND (reference sequence). The CDR3 has 19 amino acids. The DNA of the CDR3 is TGTGCCAGTAGTCCCCAGACTAGCGGGAGGGCCTTGGGGAACAATGAGCAGTTCTTC. Amino acid sequence: CASSPQTSGRALGNNEQFF. Drawing the rest from reference TRBV19 and TRBJ2-1, the complete variable domain is DGGITQSPKYLFRKEGQNVTLSCEQNLNHDAMYWYRQDPGQGLRLIYYSQIVNDFQKGDIAEGYSVSREKKESFPLTVTSAQKNPTAFYLCASSPQTSGRALGNNEQFFGPGTRLTVL.

This chain connects TRBV7-2 to TRBJ1-2; 10 bases agree with TRBD1. Germline V gene sequence: CDR1 SGHTA, CDR2 FQGNSA. V was clipped by 5 bases and J by 2 bases; unmatched bases: 8. The CDR3 has 16 amino acids. The CDR3 spells CASSLDPGQGNYGYTF. As DNA, the CDR3 is TGTGCCAGCAGCCTTGATCCGGGACAGGGGAACTATGGCTACACCTTC.

This clone was seen once. V usage is TRBV2 and J usage is TRBJ1-2; the D is unclear. Germline CDR1 reads SNHLY; CDR2 reads FYNNEI. The CDR3 sequence is 15 residues long. Between the trimmed V and J ends, which lost 3 bases and 1 base, there was a span of 12 bases. CDR3 sequence (DNA): TGTGCCAGCAGTGATCGAGCAGCCGGTAACTATGGCTACACCTTC. Protein product: CASSDRAAGNYGYTF.

This clone was seen just once. J is TRBJ2-7 and V is TRBV27, with TRBD1 matching 9 bases. V lost 6 bases, J lost 3 bases, and 6 bases stayed unmatched. Germline V CDR1 and CDR2: MNHEY, SMNVEV (reference sequence). There are 14 residues in the CDR3. As DNA, the CDR3 is TGTGCCAGCAGGGGACAGGGAGCCGACTACGAGCAGTACTTC. Amino acids: CASRGQGADYEQYF.

This clone is a singleton in its sample. The chain has TRBV28 and TRBJ1-1; D unclear. Between the trimmed V and J ends, which lost 7 bases and 2 bases, there was a span of 5 bases. This CDR3 is built from 11 residues. Germline lookup yields CDR1 MDHEN and CDR2 SYDVKM. CDR3 nucleotides: TGTGCCAGCAAGGTAAACACTGAAGCTTTCTTT. This encodes CASKVNTEAFF.

CDR3 bases: TGTGCCAGCACACGGACAGGGAGGTATGGCTACACCTTC. Amino acid sequence: CASTRTGRYGYTF. V is TRBV28 and J is TRBJ1-2; TRBD1 aligns across 8 bases. With 7 bases clipped from V and 5 bases from J, the junction kept 6 bases outside the gene matches. Germline values: CDR1 MDHEN, CDR2 SYDVKM. The CDR3 is 13 residues long.